Listed below are T cell receptor beta chains from one sample, sequenced in a study of shared clonotypes between healthy human individuals. Profiling relied on immunoSEQ multiplex PCR, and the TCRdb table lists in-frame clones only, not all of them. Among approximately 600,000 clones listed, roughly 95% were seen once. Sequenced input: naive CD8+ T cells sorted from blood. The source of these receptors is a woman younger than 45 in good health. CDR3s leave out the opening cysteine and the closing phenylalanine or tryptophan.

V	J	CDR3
TRBV7-2	TRBJ1-1	ASSLGPLATEAF
TRBV4-1	TRBJ2-7	ASSQGPELHYEQY
TRBV4-1	TRBJ1-6	ASSQKGQIYNSPLH
TRBV2	TRBJ2-3	ASSPAREGPDTQY
TRBV7-3	TRBJ2-2	ASSINTGELF
TRBV2	TRBJ2-1	ASSASYNEQF
TRBV2	TRBJ1-3	ASSEVTGPGNTIY
TRBV6-4	TRBJ2-1	ASSVGPDNEQF
TRBV28	TRBJ1-1	ASRFMQNTEAF
TRBV18	TRBJ2-7	ASSPSGASYEQY
TRBV4-1	TRBJ2-7	ASSQEAYREGSRTYEQY
TRBV27	TRBJ2-1	ASSPILGGYEQF
TRBV28	TRBJ2-2	ASRLKTGLSNGGELF
TRBV9	TRBJ2-1	ASSAGGAEVYNEQF
TRBV28	TRBJ2-7	ASRAGGALEQY
TRBV4-1	TRBJ2-1	ASSQVAGVGDEQF
TRBV25-1	TRBJ2-7	ASSYRVDEQY
TRBV5-1	TRBJ2-7	ASSLGTYGLYEQY
TRBV19	TRBJ1-1	ASSIDLLGVQGEAF
TRBV18	TRBJ2-7	ASSPRQGLSYEQY
TRBV5-6	TRBJ2-1	ASSLEVQGALNEQF
TRBV28	TRBJ2-7	ASSLAGEGSYEQY
TRBV28	TRBJ2-7	ASSSTGYEQY
TRBV7-9	TRBJ2-1	ASRATPAGGFYNEQF
TRBV5-5	TRBJ2-7	ASSLVASAPYEQY
TRBV27	TRBJ1-4	ASSFVGEKLF
TRBV27	TRBJ1-2	ASSFGRNYGYT
TRBV9	TRBJ2-2	ASSLENTGELF
TRBV10-1	TRBJ2-1	ASSGFQGRGDEQF
TRBV28	TRBJ1-5	ASLRGGSQPQH
TRBV6-4	TRBJ1-4	ASRSNGGNEKLF
TRBV10-1	TRBJ1-1	ASSYDRSEAF
TRBV4-1	TRBJ2-1	ASSQVVGEQF
TRBV28	TRBJ2-5	ASRTWDSQETQY
TRBV29-1	.	SVEREGYEQY
TRBV5-5	TRBJ1-1	ASSLEGWTEAF
TRBV11-3	TRBJ2-1	ASSLAKYNEQF
TRBV25-1	.	ASGPRDEQY
TRBV28	TRBJ1-2	ASSLKTGAYPNYGYT
TRBV7-9	TRBJ1-1	ASSLQGRTEAF
TRBV14	TRBJ1-4	ASSPGLLRQENEKLF